The 25 T cell receptor beta chains reported below all come from one sample, sequenced in a study of response to subunit inactivated influenza vaccine. TCRdb analysed the RT-PCR reads with MiXCR anew, one entry per CDR3 protein. The profile shows about 530,000 distinct CDR3 sequences, roughly 13% of them singletons. The source material was PBMCs from blood, sampled about 40 days after vaccination. Every receptor here comes from a man aged 50-60 years who received an inactivated influenza vaccine.

The V and J genes are TRBV12-3 or TRBV12-4 and TRBJ2-3; D remains ambiguous. This CDR3 has 15 amino acids. Trimming took 3 bases from V and 1 from J, leaving 11 bases between them. The CDR3 sequence: CASSFFGFGTDTQYF. The CDR3 DNA is TGTGCCAGCAGTTTTTTCGGTTTCGGCACAGATACGCAGTATTTT.

This chain uses TRBV5-1 with TRBJ2-3; TRBD2 might be the D (6 bases). The CDR3 extends over 14 amino acids. Germline V gene lookup returns CDR1 SGHRS and CDR2 YFSETQ. Trimming stripped 6 bases from V and 5 bases from J, with 16 bases between. CDR3 amino acids: CASTNGGTVDTQYF. CDR3 bases: TGCGCCAGCACGAATGGGGGGACGGTAGATACGCAGTATTTT.

The chain combines TRBV20-1 with TRBJ2-3; 11 positions agree with TRBD2. The CDR3 covers 15 residues. Germline CDR1 and CDR2: DFQATT and SNEGSKA (reference sequence). The CDR3: CRGLAGGPTTDTQYF. CDR3 sequence (DNA): TGCAGGGGGCTAGCGGGAGGCCCGACCACAGATACGCAGTATTTT.

In its sample, this clonotype ranks as medium-sized. J is TRBJ2-1 and V is TRBV29-1; no reliable D call. V dropped 4 bases and J dropped 0 bases, with 13 bases sitting between them. This CDR3 comprises 15 residues. From germline, CDR1 is SQVTM and CDR2 ANQGSEA. CDR3 sequence reads: CSVGKTGISYNEQFF. For the CDR3, the DNA is TGCAGCGTTGGAAAGACGGGTATCTCCTACAATGAGCAGTTCTTC.

This clonotype was counted ten times or more. The chain joins TRBV6-2 or TRBV6-3 to TRBJ1-1, with D perhaps matching TRBD1 (6 bases). The V and J ends lost 10 bases and 6 bases respectively, with 12 bases between them. The CDR3 extends over 11 amino acids. Per the germline V gene, CDR1 is MNHEY and CDR2 is SVGEGT. CDR3: CATRGGSEAFF. CDR3 sequence (DNA): TGTGCCACCAGGGGCGGTTCTGAAGCTTTCTTT.

This clonotype showed up just a few times. This chain uses TRBV10-3 with TRBJ1-5; the match to TRBD1 covers 10 bases. The CDR3 length is 15 residues. The V gene end was trimmed by 2 bases and the J gene end by 6 bases; junction bases not matched to a gene: 4. The germline gives CDR1 ENHRY, CDR2 SYGVKD. CDR3: CAISEGGTGVQPQHF. Written as DNA, the CDR3 is TGTGCCATCAGTGAGGGGGGGACAGGGGTTCAGCCCCAGCATTTT.

This clonotype came up a few times. This chain uses TRBV15 with TRBJ2-1; D might be TRBD1 (6 bases). Per germline, CDR1 LNHNV and CDR2 YYDKDF (reference sequence). Trimming removed 5 bases from V and 7 bases from J, with 24 bases in between. There are 17 residues in the CDR3. CDR3 nucleotide sequence: TGTGCCACCAGCCCCCAGCAGGAGGCAGGGGTTAATAATGAGCAGTTCTTC. Protein product: CATSPQQEAGVNNEQFF.

CDR3 coding DNA: TGTGCCAGCTCACCCAGGGTGGACACTGAAGCTTTCTTT. It specifies CASSPRVDTEAFF. V and J are TRBV18 and TRBJ1-1; the D gene is possibly TRBD1 (5 bases). Germline V gives CDR1 KGHSH, CDR2 LQKENI. V dropped 3 bases and J dropped 3 bases, with 8 bases sitting between them. The CDR3 totals 13 residues.

CDR3 in DNA: TGTGCCAGCAGCCCCAGACTCAGGAATGAGCAGTTCTTC. Protein: CASSPRLRNEQFF. The chain carries TRBV5-6 and TRBJ2-1, with D unresolved. Trimming took 4 bases from V and 7 from J, leaving 12 bases between them. Germline CDR1 and CDR2: SGHDT and YYEEEE. The CDR3 consists of 13 residues. Variable domain in full (rest from reference TRBV5-6 and TRBJ2-1): DAGVTQSPTHLIKTRGQQVTLRCSPKSGHDTVSWYQQALGQGPQFIFQYYEEEERQRGNFPDRFSGHQFPNYSSELNVNALLLGDSALYLCASSPRLRNEQFFGPGTRLTVL.

In its sample, this clonotype was seen a few times. The chain combines TRBV6-1 with TRBJ1-4; D is unclear. The ends were cut back, 6 bases at V and 2 bases at J, with 13 bases in the middle. Germline values: CDR1 MNHNS, CDR2 SASEGT. The CDR3 sequence is 15 residues long. The CDR3 DNA sequence: TGTGCCAGCAGCCTATCCCCCGGGACTAATGAAAAACTGTTTTTT. Encoded protein: CASSLSPGTNEKLFF.

The chain carries TRBV20-1 and TRBJ2-1, with 10 bases fitting TRBD2. The CDR3 contains 14 residues. The V and J ends lost 1 base and 8 bases, in that order; junction bases with no gene match: 5. Germline V CDR1 and CDR2: DFQATT, SNEGSKA (reference sequence). CDR3 nucleotides: TGCAGTGCTAGAGCTCCTAGCGGGAGAGATGAGCAGTTCTTC. The encoded protein is CSARAPSGRDEQFF.

Ten or more counts support this clonotype. As DNA, the CDR3 is TGCGCCAGCAGCTTGGTACGGGGTCGAACCGGGGAGCTGTTTTTT. The encoded protein is CASSLVRGRTGELFF. The J gene is TRBJ2-2, the V gene TRBV5-1; possibly TRBD2 for D (5 bases). V lost 0 bases to trimming and J lost 5 bases, with 11 bases between them. Looked up from germline, CDR1 is SGHRS and CDR2 is YFSETQ. The CDR3 is 15 amino acids.

There are a few counts of this clonotype. The CDR3 DNA is TGCGCCAGCAGACCTAGACAGGGGAAGGGCACTGAAGCTTTCTTT. The encoded protein is CASRPRQGKGTEAFF. This chain joins TRBV5-1 and TRBJ1-1, with 8 bases identical to TRBD1. The CDR3 is 15 residues long. Trimming removed 5 bases from V and 4 bases from J; junction bases left unmatched: 10. Germline-derived CDR1 and CDR2 are SGHRS and YFSETQ.

V usage is TRBV9 and J usage is TRBJ2-3; D is ambiguous. Germline lookup yields CDR1 SGDLS and CDR2 YYNGEE. This CDR3 region has 16 residues. The V end was cut by 4 bases, the J end by 1 base, with 16 bases between. The CDR3 loop reads CASSLLRHSRTDTQYF. For the CDR3, the DNA is TGTGCCAGCAGCCTCCTGAGACATTCCCGCACAGATACGCAGTATTTT.

This clonotype was counted ten times or more. The chain has TRBV20-1 and TRBJ1-6; D is undetermined. The CDR3 runs to 13 residues. V lost 2 bases and J lost 8, with 10 bases in between. The germline V gene has CDR1 DFQATT and CDR2 SNEGSKA (reference sequence). This chain's CDR3 is CSARFGLDSPLHF. In nucleotides, the CDR3 is TGCAGTGCTAGATTTGGTTTGGATTCACCCCTCCACTTT.

This clonotype was observed a few times. This sequence joins TRBV4-1 and TRBJ2-3, with 12 bases that match TRBD2. There are 21 residues in the CDR3. The V and J ends lost 2 bases and 0 bases, in that order; junction bases with no gene match: 15. Germline lookup yields CDR1 MGHRA and CDR2 YSYEKL. This CDR3 reads CASSQSSWASGGGLSTDTQYF. The CDR3 nucleotides read TGCGCCAGCAGCCAAAGTAGCTGGGCTAGCGGGGGGGGCCTTAGCACAGATACGCAGTATTTT.

This clonotype was picked up many times. The chain couples TRBV6-2 or TRBV6-3 to TRBJ2-7, with 7 bases matching TRBD2. In germline, CDR1 is MNHEY, CDR2 SVGEGT. V was clipped by 0 bases and J by 6 bases; unmatched bases: 5. The length of the CDR3 is 14 residues. The CDR3 sequence is CASSYSAGVGEQYF. In DNA, the CDR3 is TGTGCCAGCAGTTACTCGGCGGGGGTCGGCGAGCAGTACTTC.

There are a few counts of this clonotype. The V gene is TRBV6-1, the J gene TRBJ2-3; a possible D gene is TRBD1 (5 bases). The V gene's germline CDR1 is MNHNS and CDR2 SASEGT. The CDR3 covers 15 residues. V was clipped by 4 bases and J by 2 bases, with 13 bases between them. CDR3: CASSALRANTDTQYF. The DNA of the CDR3 is TGTGCCAGCAGTGCTCTCAGGGCTAACACAGATACGCAGTATTTT.

The table lists this clonotype with many counts. The chain has TRBV7-2 and TRBJ2-1; 8 positions match TRBD1. The CDR3 has 16 residues. CDR1 is SGHTA, CDR2 FQGNSA, per germline. The J segment lost 0 bases and the V segment lost 4 bases, leaving 5 bases of the junction unmatched. CDR3 in amino acids: CASSSRQGSSYNEQFF. The DNA of the CDR3 is TGTGCCAGCAGCTCCCGACAGGGGAGCTCCTACAATGAGCAGTTCTTC.

This clonotype turned up a few times. V gene TRBV7-9 combines with J gene TRBJ2-1; D call uncertain. V was clipped by 5 bases and J by 15 bases, with 14 bases between them. Germline CDR1 and CDR2: SEHNR and FQNEAQ (reference sequence). The CDR3 has 11 residues. CDR3 region: CASSGDVRPFF. CDR3 nucleotide sequence: TGTGCCAGCAGCGGTGACGTACGGCCGTTCTTC. The full variable domain, rest sourced from reference TRBV7-9 and TRBJ2-1, is DTGVSQNPRHKITKRGQNVTFRCDPISEHNRLYWYRQTLGQGPEFLTYFQNEAQLEKSRLLSDRFSAERPKGSFSTLEIQRTEQGDSAMYLCASSGDVRPFFGPGTRLTVL.

The sample holds many counts of this clonotype. The rearrangement uses TRBV24-1 and TRBJ2-1; 9 nucleotides align to TRBD2. Germline lookup yields CDR1 KGHDR and CDR2 SFDVKD. CDR3 size: 16 residues. Trimming removed 5 bases from V and 7 bases from J; junction bases left unmatched: 11. CDR3 region: CATSASSSGVRNEQFF. The CDR3 nucleotides are TGTGCCACCAGTGCCTCCTCTAGCGGGGTTCGGAATGAGCAGTTCTTC.

This clonotype has at least ten counts. The genes are TRBV12-3 or TRBV12-4 and TRBJ2-1, with TRBD1 identical over 9 bases. The J segment lost 4 bases and the V segment lost 5 bases, leaving 9 bases of the junction unmatched. The CDR3 has 16 amino acids. The CDR3 region has the DNA TGTGCCAGCAGTACCTCCGGGACAGGGAGGTACAATGAGCAGTTCTTC. It is translated as CASSTSGTGRYNEQFF.

This clonotype was counted ten times or more. The chain recombines TRBV5-1 with TRBJ2-6; D gene uncertain. The germline V and J ends were trimmed by 6 bases and 0 bases, with 7 bases remaining between them. CDR3 length: 14 amino acids. The germline V gene encodes CDR1 SGHRS and CDR2 YFSETQ. CDR3 loop: CASTGDSGANVLTF. CDR3 coding DNA: TGCGCCAGCACCGGAGACTCTGGGGCCAACGTCCTGACTTTC.

This clonotype was observed at least ten times. This chain links TRBV10-3 with TRBJ1-5; D is uncertain. V lost 4 bases and J 0 bases, leaving 10 bases between the germline ends. Germline lookup yields CDR1 ENHRY and CDR2 SYGVKD. This CDR3 has 15 amino acids. CDR3 bases: TGTGCCATCAGTGGGAGTCAGTATAGCAATCAGCCCCAGCATTTT. Encoded protein: CAISGSQYSNQPQHF.

This clonotype was seen more than once but under ten times. J is TRBJ2-1 and V is TRBV25-1; D gene ambiguous. Germline-derived CDR1 and CDR2 are MGHDK and SYGVNS. This CDR3 is 14 amino acids long. Trimming shortened V by 4 bases and J by 5 bases, and 12 bases separated the two germline ends. In DNA form, the CDR3 reads TGTGCCAGCAGTGCCCTCCCGCCTAACAATGAGCAGTTCTTC. Translated: CASSALPPNNEQFF.